The 29 T cell receptor beta chains listed next were all sequenced from one sample in a study of T-cell reconstitution after alpha-beta-depleted transplantation in children. TCRbeta library preparation incorporated unique molecular identifiers. TCRdb reprocessed the PCR reads with MiXCR, giving one entry per CDR3 protein. The sample lists 250,000 to 300,000 distinct CDR3 sequences, about 9.5% seen once, with 7.5% in the top ten. The sample was PBMCs, taken before TCRalphabeta/CD19-depleted stem cell transplant. These TCRs come from a boy less than two years old with acute myeloid leukemia, due to receive a stem cell transplant.

In this sample, this clonotype turned up many times. This chain connects TRBV4-2 to TRBJ2-3, with 7 nucleotides matching TRBD1. The ends lost 4 bases at V and 0 bases at J; junction bases unmatched: 10. Germline V gene lookup returns CDR1 LGHNA and CDR2 YNFKEQ. The CDR3 extends over 17 amino acids. CDR3 amino acids: CASSPRQGPPSTDTQYF. CDR3 DNA sequence: TGTGCCAGCAGCCCCCGACAGGGACCTCCTAGCACAGATACGCAGTATTTT.

Ten or more counts support this clonotype. The chain employs TRBV7-8 and TRBJ1-1; 9 positions agree with TRBD1. This CDR3 is built from 15 residues. The V segment lost 5 bases and the J segment 5 bases; nucleotides outside the gene matches: 9. Germline loops: CDR1 SGHVS, CDR2 FQNEAQ. The CDR3 DNA follows: TGTGCCAGCAGCCCCCGGGACAGGGTAACGACTGAAGCTTTCTTT. This translates into CASSPRDRVTTEAFF.

Of note for this clonotype: A much more abundant neighbour one base away suggests this may be a read error. This chain uses TRBV29-1 with TRBJ2-2; D is possibly TRBD2 (5 bases). CDR1 and CDR2 (germline): SQVTM, ANQGSEA. The CDR3 covers 11 residues. CDR3 residues: CSTLRTGELYF. CDR3 nucleotide sequence: TGCAGCACGTTACGAACCGGGGAGCTGTATTTT.

This clonotype has at least ten counts. The CDR3 protein is CASSLLGLAGVREQYF. Written as DNA, the CDR3 is TGTGCCAGCAGTTTATTGGGACTAGCGGGAGTTCGGGAGCAGTACTTC. The genes are TRBV27 and TRBJ2-7, with 14 bases that match TRBD2. The V and J ends lost 1 base and 7 bases, in that order; junction bases with no gene match: 6. Germline values: CDR1 MNHEY, CDR2 SMNVEV (reference sequence). This CDR3 is built from 16 residues.

This clonotype was recorded only once. The chain has TRBV12-3 or TRBV12-4 and TRBJ1-5, with a tentative D call TRBD1 (5 bases). The V end lost 7 bases, the J end lost 6 bases, and 13 bases lay between the germline ends. This CDR3 is 13 amino acids long. CDR3 sequence: CASMETGGQPQHF. In DNA, the CDR3 is TGTGCCAGCATGGAGACCGGGGGTCAGCCCCAGCATTTT.

In its sample, this clonotype was seen many times. CDR3 in DNA: TGTGCCACCAGTGATTTAGGGGTCGGGGTGGGAACGAGGAATGAGCAGTTCTTC. Protein: CATSDLGVGVGTRNEQFF. The V call is TRBV24-1, the J call TRBJ2-1; either TRBD1 or TRBD2 may fit D (5 bases each). This CDR3 comprises 18 residues. Between the trimmed V and J ends, which lost 1 base and 7 bases, there was a span of 22 bases. CDR1 is KGHDR, CDR2 SFDVKD, per germline.

This clonotype has at least ten counts. V gene TRBV7-6 combines with J gene TRBJ2-3, with TRBD2 matching 7 bases. V dropped 2 bases and J dropped 1; count of bases not matched to a gene: 3. CDR1 is SGHVS, CDR2 FNYEAQ, per germline. There are 15 residues in the CDR3. CDR3 DNA: TGTGCCAGCAGCTTACAGCGGGGACGCACAGATACGCAGTATTTT. Translated, it gives CASSLQRGRTDTQYF. The full variable domain, its missing parts supplied by reference TRBV7-6 and TRBJ2-3, is GAGVSQSPRYKVTKRGQDVALRCDPISGHVSLYWYRQALGQGPEFLTYFNYEAQQDKSGLPNDRFSAERPEGSISTLTIQRTEQRDSAMYRCASSLQRGRTDTQYFGPGTRLTVL.

This clonotype has at least ten counts. The V call is TRBV7-3, the J call TRBJ2-7, with 9 bases aligning to TRBD1. The CDR3 loop spans 17 amino acids. J was trimmed by 3 bases and V by 2 bases; bases with no gene match: 11. Germline V gene sequence: CDR1 SGHTA, CDR2 FQGTGA. CDR3: CASSLWTGDRGYYEQYF. The CDR3 DNA is TGTGCCAGCAGCTTATGGACCGGCGACAGGGGGTACTACGAGCAGTACTTC.

This chain joins TRBV7-9 and TRBJ2-7; D assignment may be TRBD1 or TRBD2 (6 bases each). Germline V gene lookup returns CDR1 SEHNR and CDR2 FQNEAQ (reference sequence). With 5 bases removed from V and 0 bases from J, the gap between germline ends came to 17 bases. This CDR3 comprises 16 residues. The CDR3 sequence: CASSRTGATSSYEQYF. In nucleotides, the CDR3 is TGTGCCAGCAGCCGTACGGGGGCGACGAGCTCCTACGAGCAGTACTTC.

There are many counts of this clonotype. The chain combines TRBV5-1 with TRBJ2-3; TRBD1 might be the D (5 bases). V lost 0 bases and J 2 bases, leaving 10 bases between the germline ends. This CDR3 is built from 15 residues. CDR1 is SGHRS and CDR2 is YFSETQ in the germline V gene. This chain's CDR3 is CASSLDKGNTDTQYF. DNA for the CDR3: TGCGCCAGCAGCTTGGACAAGGGGAACACAGATACGCAGTATTTT.

The table lists this clonotype with many counts. The chain recombines TRBV10-3 with TRBJ2-7; a weak D match, TRBD1 (6 bases). Germline V lookup: CDR1 ENHRY, CDR2 SYGVKD. V was cut by 6 bases and J by 5 bases, with 20 bases left in between. This CDR3 comprises 15 residues. The CDR3 reads CAIRGTQNLGDEQYF. CDR3 nucleotide sequence: TGTGCCATCAGGGGGACACAAAACCTGGGGGACGAGCAGTACTTC.

This clonotype has ten or more counts. CDR3 protein: CASSPPGLTLPYEQYF. The CDR3 DNA follows: TGTGCCAGCAGCCCCCCGGGACTCACTCTCCCCTACGAGCAGTACTTC. The V and J genes are TRBV9 and TRBJ2-7; weak D call: TRBD2 (6 bases). The CDR3 has 16 amino acids. V was shortened by 4 bases and J by 2 bases, with 19 bases between the two germline ends. Germline V gene sequence: CDR1 SGDLS, CDR2 YYNGEE.

This clonotype was seen many times. The chain joins TRBV5-1 to TRBJ2-1, with D perhaps TRBD2 (5 bases). Looked up from germline, CDR1 is SGHRS and CDR2 is YFSETQ. This CDR3 has 15 residues. Trimming took off 4 bases at V and 3 bases at J, with 14 bases between the two ends. CDR3 loop: CASSKLAFRYNEQFF. CDR3 DNA: TGCGCCAGCAGCAAGCTAGCTTTTCGCTACAATGAGCAGTTCTTC.

Many counts were recorded for this clonotype. This chain links TRBV3-1 with TRBJ2-5; 7 positions agree with TRBD2. V lost 5 bases to trimming and J lost 1 base; unmatched junction nucleotides: 10. Per the germline V gene, CDR1 is LGHDT and CDR2 is YNNKEL (reference sequence). This CDR3 has 16 residues. CDR3 protein: CASSAHPGGLQETQYF. CDR3 sequence (DNA): TGTGCCAGCAGCGCACATCCGGGGGGACTCCAAGAGACCCAGTACTTC.

The CDR3, as DNA: TGCAGTGCTAGTCTTGGGGGCCGTGGCAATCAGCCCCAGCATTTT. This gives the protein CSASLGGRGNQPQHF. The V gene is TRBV20-1, the J gene TRBJ1-5; possible D gene TRBD1, 6 bases. Germline V CDR1 and CDR2: DFQATT, SNEGSKA (reference sequence). V lost 3 bases and J 2 bases, leaving 14 bases between the germline ends. The CDR3 is made up of 15 amino acids.

At least ten counts were recorded for this clonotype. The chain carries TRBV12-3 or TRBV12-4 and TRBJ1-5; D perhaps matches TRBD1 (5 bases). The CDR3 length is 15 residues. V lost 2 bases and J lost 3, with 11 bases in between. CDR3 nucleotide sequence: TGTGCCAGCAGTTTACTGGCAGGGTACAATCAGCCCCAGCATTTT. Translation: CASSLLAGYNQPQHF.

The sample holds many counts of this clonotype. The genes are TRBV7-9 and TRBJ2-1, with TRBD2 matching over 14 bases. Per germline, CDR1 SEHNR and CDR2 FQNEAQ (reference sequence). The V segment lost 5 bases and the J segment 10 bases; nucleotides outside the gene matches: 7. The CDR3 is 15 residues long. The CDR3 DNA reads TGTGCCAGCAGCCTGGGACTAGCGGGAGTGTACGAGCAGTTCTTC. Its protein product is CASSLGLAGVYEQFF.

This clonotype was seen repeatedly, ten times or more. The rearrangement joins TRBV24-1 to TRBJ2-1, with unresolved D. The CDR3 extends over 15 amino acids. V was clipped by 3 bases and J by 2 bases, with 10 bases between them. CDR1 KGHDR and CDR2 SFDVKD come from the germline V gene. The CDR3 DNA sequence: TGTGCCACCAGTGATACTACCTTTGCCTACAATGAGCAGTTCTTC. Translating gives CATSDTTFAYNEQFF.

This clonotype showed up many times. CDR3 coding DNA: TGTGCCAGCAGCCCAAACCACGGGGGCCACCAGCCCCAGCATTTT. Protein sequence: CASSPNHGGHQPQHF. The gene calls are TRBV5-5 and TRBJ1-5; TRBD1 is a possible D gene (6 bases). V dropped 4 bases and J dropped 7 bases, with 18 bases sitting between them. This CDR3 region has 15 residues. In germline, CDR1 is SGHKS, CDR2 YYEKEE (reference sequence).

This clonotype was counted at least ten times. The chain is built from TRBV5-1 and TRBJ2-5, with 8 bases that match TRBD1. The CDR3 totals 14 residues. The V gene end was trimmed by 2 bases and the J gene end by 1 base; junction bases not matched to a gene: 1. Germline loops: CDR1 SGHRS, CDR2 YFSETQ. The CDR3 region is CASSFDRGQETQYF. The CDR3 DNA is TGCGCCAGCAGCTTTGACAGGGGCCAAGAGACCCAGTACTTC.

There are many counts of this clonotype. J is TRBJ1-5 and V is TRBV2; D not resolved. This CDR3 contains 14 residues. The V gene lost 3 bases and the J gene lost 5 bases, with 11 bases spanning the gap. Germline assignment: CDR1 SNHLY and CDR2 FYNNEI. CDR3 loop: CASSDGTLYQPQHF. The CDR3 nucleotides are TGTGCCAGCAGTGACGGCACACTATATCAGCCCCAGCATTTT. The whole variable domain, remainder taken from reference TRBV2 and TRBJ1-5, is EPEVTQTPSHQVTQMGQEVILRCVPISNHLYFYWYRQILGQKVEFLVSFYNNEISEKSEIFDDQFSVERPDGSNFTLKIRSTKLEDSAMYFCASSDGTLYQPQHFGDGTRLSIL.

This chain connects TRBV5-6 to TRBJ2-7, with D unresolved. The CDR3 runs 11 residues. Looked up from germline, CDR1 is SGHDT and CDR2 is YYEEEE. V was trimmed by 4 bases and J by 4 bases, leaving 6 bases between them. The CDR3 sequence is CASSAFYEQYF. CDR3 coding DNA: TGTGCCAGCAGCGCCTTTTACGAGCAGTACTTC.

In its sample, this clonotype was seen many times. The rearrangement uses TRBV28 and TRBJ1-5; tentatively, D is TRBD1 (6 bases). CDR1 and CDR2 from the germline V gene are MDHEN and SYDVKM. Trimming shortened V by 5 bases and J by 7 bases, and 15 bases separated the two germline ends. This CDR3 has 14 residues. This CDR3 reads CASSPHGGGQPQHF. For the CDR3, the DNA is TGTGCCAGCAGTCCTCATGGGGGGGGCCAGCCCCAGCATTTT.

The V and J genes are TRBV28 and TRBJ2-7, with 9 bases matching TRBD2. With V trimmed by 5 bases and J by 2 bases, 10 bases remained unmatched. CDR1 and CDR2 (germline): MDHEN, SYDVKM. The CDR3 spans 16 residues. The CDR3 nucleotides read TGTGCCAGCAGTCCTCCGAGCGGGAGGTCCCCCTACGAGCAGTACTTC. Its protein product is CASSPPSGRSPYEQYF.

This clonotype was observed at least ten times. This chain uses TRBV13 with TRBJ2-4; TRBD1 matches 8 bases. Germline CDR1 is PRHDT and CDR2 is FYEKMQ (reference sequence). The J segment lost 0 bases and the V segment lost 3 bases, leaving 1 base of the junction unmatched. The CDR3 spans 15 residues. In DNA, the CDR3 is TGTGCCAGCAGCTTGACAGGGGAAGCCAAAAACATTCAGTACTTC. Its protein product is CASSLTGEAKNIQYF.

This clonotype showed up just once. Since a much larger clone is just one base distant, this may be a read error. This rearrangement joins TRBV11-2 to TRBJ2-7; no firm D call. V was trimmed by 1 base and J by 10 bases, leaving 14 bases between them. The length of the CDR3 is 13 residues. Looked up from germline, CDR1 is SGHAT and CDR2 is FQNNGV. The CDR3 sequence: CASSLARVADQYF. The CDR3 DNA reads as TGTGCCAGCAGCTTAGCTCGGGTAGCCGACCAGTACTTC.

The chain recombines TRBV12-3 or TRBV12-4 with TRBJ1-1, with D possibly being TRBD1 (6 bases). V was pared by 0 bases and J by 3 bases, with 20 bases between. The CDR3 is 18 residues long. The CDR3 nucleotides read TGTGCCAGCAGTTTAGCCGCCGGGGGGCCAGGCCCAGACACTGAAGCTTTCTTT. Translated, it gives CASSLAAGGPGPDTEAFF.

At least ten counts were recorded for this clonotype. Germline is not matched at one junction end, which may reflect a read error. The genes are TRBV10-2 and TRBJ2-7; 8 positions match TRBD1. Germline CDR1 WSHSY, CDR2 SAAADI. This CDR3 is built from 15 residues. This CDR3 is CASSIGQGGTYGQYF. In nucleotides, the CDR3 is TGCGCCAGCAGTATTGGACAGGGAGGAACCTACGGGCAGTACTTC.

This clonotype has more than one count but fewer than ten. The gene calls are TRBV6-2 or TRBV6-3 and TRBJ2-3; the match to TRBD1 covers 9 bases. Trimming took 5 bases from V and 5 from J; bases not matched to a gene: 5. The CDR3 consists of 14 residues. CDR1 and CDR2 from the germline V gene are MNHEY and SVGEGT. CDR3 sequence reads: CASSPGTGRDTQYF. CDR3 nucleotides: TGTGCCAGCAGTCCCGGGACAGGGCGAGATACGCAGTATTTT.